What follows is one T cell receptor (beta chain) and its context. What it recognizes is unknown. These data originate in a study of radiotherapy plus CTLA-4 blockade in lung cancer. Overall study results and limits: TCR clones of tumor origin grew in blood after radiotherapy plus ipilimumab. Early clone dynamics of blood T cells, plus interferon-beta, reportedly predicted response best.

The data were produced by immunoSEQ multiplex PCR, yet TCRdb's version contains in-frame clones alone and is incomplete. This table has approximately 100,000 clones, roughly 84% appearing once. V was clipped by 0 bases and J by 4 bases, with 3 bases between them. Germline loops: CDR1 SGHTA, CDR2 FQGNSA. The CDR3 totals 12 residues. The rearrangement uses TRBV7-2 and TRBJ2-5; D is unresolved. The TCR was taken from a human donor with non-small cell lung cancer that progressed on radiotherapy plus ipilimumab. Some clones in this sample may be carry-over from other donors' samples. Specimen: peripheral blood, collected from a patient treated with radiotherapy plus ipilimumab. The CDR3, as DNA: TGTGCCAGCAGCTTAGCTGGAGAGACCCAGTACTTC. Amino acids: CASSLAGETQYF.